The 31 T cell receptor beta chains below were found in one sample sequenced in a study of shared clonotypes between healthy human individuals. Generated by immunoSEQ multiplex PCR, the TCRdb table keeps only in-frame clones and is missing some. The data hold about 2.3 million clones, with 80% to 95% observed a single time. Sample: naive CD4+ T cells from PBMCs. The subset here: CD45RA+ positively selected. The receptors shown here come from a man younger than 35 in good health. Some clones in this sample may be carry-over from other donors' samples.

The chain joins TRBV6-5 to TRBJ2-7, with a possible D match to TRBD2 (5 bases). The CDR3 extends over 15 amino acids. CDR1 and CDR2 from the germline V gene are MNHEY and SVGAGI. V was shortened by 10 bases and J by 0 bases, with 19 bases between the two germline ends. CDR3 coding DNA: TGTGCCACCCGGGCGCGAGGGAAGGCCTCCTACGAGCAGTACTTC. This sequence encodes CATRARGKASYEQYF.

This clone was found a few times. The gene calls are TRBV4-1 and TRBJ2-4; D gene ambiguous. Per germline, CDR1 MGHRA and CDR2 YSYEKL. V lost 1 base to trimming and J lost 0 bases, with 10 bases between them. The CDR3 is 16 residues long. The DNA of the CDR3 is TGCGCCAGCAGCCAAGGGCCCACCCGAGCCAAAAACATTCAGTACTTC. This codes for CASSQGPTRAKNIQYF.

The chain uses TRBV5-1 and TRBJ2-5, with unresolved D. This CDR3 has 13 amino acids. The V end lost 0 bases, the J end lost 5 bases, and 8 bases lay between the germline ends. Germline V gene lookup returns CDR1 SGHRS and CDR2 YFSETQ. CDR3 nucleotides: TGCGCCAGCAGCTTGGGTATTACGGAGACCCAGTACTTC. Translation gives CASSLGITETQYF.

In this sample, this clone turned up once. The V call is TRBV5-1, the J call TRBJ1-1, with 7 bases lining up with TRBD1. Per germline, CDR1 SGHRS and CDR2 YFSETQ. J was trimmed by 2 bases and V by 6 bases; bases with no gene match: 16. The CDR3 sequence is 17 residues long. The CDR3 nucleotides read TGCGCCAGCACGGCCCTCCCCTCGGGGACAGCAAACACTGAAGCTTTCTTT. Translation gives CASTALPSGTANTEAFF.

This chain joins TRBV7-2 and TRBJ1-2; D gene ambiguous. The CDR3 runs 15 residues. The V gene's germline CDR1 is SGHTA and CDR2 FQGNSA. The V end was cut by 3 bases, the J end by 4 bases, with 15 bases between. The CDR3 DNA follows: TGTGCCAGCAGCTTGCGACCGAGGATTCTCTATGGCTACACCTTC. Protein: CASSLRPRILYGYTF.

The rearrangement joins TRBV10-1 to TRBJ2-5, with 7 bases fitting TRBD1. Looked up from germline, CDR1 is WNHNN and CDR2 is SYGVQD (reference sequence). CDR3 length: 16 residues. Trimming at V came to 7 bases and at J to 0 bases, leaving 11 bases not matched to a gene. The DNA for the CDR3 is TGCGCCAGCACAATGGACAGGCCGTCGTACCAAGAGACCCAGTACTTC. Protein product: CASTMDRPSYQETQYF.

This sequence joins TRBV18 and TRBJ2-7, with D perhaps given as TRBD1 or TRBD2 (5 bases each). Between the trimmed V and J ends, which lost 4 bases and 7 bases, there was a span of 20 bases. The CDR3 runs 15 residues. Germline V gene sequence: CDR1 KGHSH, CDR2 LQKENI. The CDR3 DNA is TGTGCCAGCTCACACCGGGACCCCATCCCCCGAGAGCAGTACTTC. Translated: CASSHRDPIPREQYF.

The gene calls are TRBV7-3 and TRBJ2-3; 7 bases agree with TRBD1. With 5 bases clipped from V and 3 bases from J, the junction kept 5 bases outside the gene matches. CDR3 length: 14 residues. The germline V gene has CDR1 SGHTA and CDR2 FQGTGA. The CDR3 bases are TGTGCCAGCAGCCTACAGGGGCGAACAGATACGCAGTATTTT. This codes for CASSLQGRTDTQYF.

This clone has only a few counts. The same CDR3 arises from other DNA sequences in this sample as well. V is TRBV28 and J is TRBJ1-5; 9 bases are shared with TRBD1. CDR1 is MDHEN and CDR2 is SYDVKM in the germline V gene. The CDR3 loop spans 14 amino acids. With 3 bases clipped from V and 5 bases from J, the junction kept 2 bases outside the gene matches. CDR3 residues: CASSLDRGDQPQHF. CDR3 sequence (DNA): TGTGCCAGCAGTTTGGACAGGGGCGATCAGCCCCAGCATTTT.

On this clone: The sample carries other DNA sequences with the same CDR3. V usage is TRBV2 and J usage is TRBJ2-7, with D hard to call. V was trimmed by 6 bases and J by 0 bases, leaving 3 bases between them. CDR3 length: 11 amino acids. Germline V gives CDR1 SNHLY, CDR2 FYNNEI. CDR3 nucleotide sequence: TGTGCCAGCAGACTCTCCTACGAGCAGTACTTC. Protein: CASRLSYEQYF.

V and J are TRBV7-3 and TRBJ2-7; TRBD1 aligns across 10 bases. The CDR3 length is 13 residues. The trim removed 3 bases at V and 9 bases at J, leaving 5 bases unmatched. Germline CDR1 reads SGHTA; CDR2 reads FQGTGA. The CDR3 loop reads CASSFGQGDAQYF. DNA for the CDR3: TGTGCCAGCAGCTTTGGACAGGGGGACGCGCAGTACTTC. Combining the CDR3 with reference TRBV7-3 and TRBJ2-7 gives the whole variable domain GAGVSQTPSNKVTEKGKYVELRCDPISGHTALYWYRQSLGQGPEFLIYFQGTGAADDSGLPNDRFFAVRPEGSVSTLKIQRTERGDSAVYLCASSFGQGDAQYFGPGTRLTVT.

The chain combines TRBV5-6 with TRBJ2-5; 10 nucleotides match TRBD1. J lost 0 bases, V lost 3 bases, and 8 bases had no gene match. The CDR3 extends over 17 amino acids. Germline assignment: CDR1 SGHDT and CDR2 YYEEEE. CDR3 sequence reads: CASSSRDRGLYQETQYF. The CDR3 nucleotides are TGTGCCAGCAGCTCACGGGACAGGGGTTTGTACCAAGAGACCCAGTACTTC. The full variable domain, rest sourced from reference TRBV5-6 and TRBJ2-5, is DAGVTQSPTHLIKTRGQQVTLRCSPKSGHDTVSWYQQALGQGPQFIFQYYEEEERQRGNFPDRFSGHQFPNYSSELNVNALLLGDSALYLCASSSRDRGLYQETQYFGPGTRLLVL.

The rearrangement joins TRBV6-5 to TRBJ2-5; D might be TRBD1 (6 bases). The CDR3 is made up of 13 amino acids. CDR1 and CDR2 from the germline V gene are MNHEY and SVGAGI. V lost 5 bases to trimming and J lost 2 bases, with 9 bases between them. The CDR3 DNA reads as TGTGCCAGCAGTAGGACAGTACAAGAGACCCAGTACTTC. Translation: CASSRTVQETQYF.

A few counts support this clone. The gene calls are TRBV15 and TRBJ2-1; tentative D call: TRBD1 (5 bases). Germline V lookup: CDR1 LNHNV, CDR2 YYDKDF (reference sequence). V was pared by 5 bases and J by 4 bases, with 18 bases between. The CDR3 sequence is 16 residues long. This CDR3 is CATSAPGAGHYNEQFF. The CDR3 nucleotides are TGTGCCACCAGCGCACCGGGTGCAGGGCATTACAATGAGCAGTTCTTC.

The chain carries TRBV5-1 and TRBJ1-2; no reliable D call. V dropped 0 bases and J dropped 6 bases, with 27 bases sitting between them. CDR3 size: 19 residues. CDR1 is SGHRS, CDR2 YFSETQ, per germline. The CDR3 protein is CASSLGVNHQEPSGNGYTF. The CDR3 DNA is TGCGCCAGCAGCTTGGGTGTAAACCACCAAGAGCCCTCCGGGAATGGCTACACCTTC.

The CDR3 DNA sequence: TGTGCCAGCAGCCCGAATTGGGGTCGTGGCTACACCTTC. It translates to CASSPNWGRGYTF. The chain couples TRBV6-5 to TRBJ1-2, with D uncertain. Trimming left V 6 bases short and J 7 bases short, with 15 bases between. Germline V lookup: CDR1 MNHEY, CDR2 SVGAGI. This CDR3 spans 13 amino acids.

The V and J genes are TRBV15 and TRBJ1-1, with 9 nucleotides matching TRBD1. CDR3 length: 13 residues. From germline, CDR1 is LNHNV and CDR2 YYDKDF (reference sequence). J lost 12 bases, V lost 4 bases, and 9 bases had no gene match. The CDR3 region is CATSIGQGYVPFF. CDR3 coding DNA: TGTGCCACCAGCATCGGACAGGGGTATGTTCCTTTCTTT.

V is TRBV4-1 and J is TRBJ2-5; D gene ambiguous. Trimming left V 3 bases short and J 5 bases short, with 10 bases between. Germline V CDR1 and CDR2: MGHRA, YSYEKL. The CDR3 sequence is 13 residues long. In nucleotides, the CDR3 is TGCGCCAGCAGCCAGGTCTACGCGGAGACCCAGTACTTC. Amino acids: CASSQVYAETQYF.

This clone has only one observation. The same CDR3 arises from other DNA sequences in this sample as well. The chain employs TRBV6-1 and TRBJ1-2, with D possibly being TRBD1 (6 bases). The length of the CDR3 is 13 residues. From germline, CDR1 is MNHNS and CDR2 SASEGT. With 5 bases removed from V and 3 bases from J, the gap between germline ends came to 10 bases. The CDR3 here is CASSRGGDYGYTF. In DNA, the CDR3 is TGTGCCAGCAGTCGTGGGGGCGACTATGGCTACACCTTC.

This chain connects TRBV5-4 to TRBJ2-7, with 10 positions matching TRBD2. CDR1 and CDR2 from the germline V gene are SGHNT and YYREEE (reference sequence). The V gene end was trimmed by 3 bases and the J gene end by 2 bases; junction bases not matched to a gene: 5. The CDR3 extends over 15 amino acids. The CDR3 bases are TGTGCCAGCAGCTCGCGACTAGCGGGTACCTACGAGCAGTACTTC. It yields the protein CASSSRLAGTYEQYF.

This chain joins TRBV5-1 and TRBJ2-7; D not certain. Trimming shortened V by 0 bases and J by 5 bases, and 6 bases separated the two germline ends. The length of the CDR3 is 12 residues. Germline values: CDR1 SGHRS, CDR2 YFSETQ. CDR3 sequence: CASSLASNEQYF. The DNA for the CDR3 is TGCGCCAGCAGCTTGGCTAGTAACGAGCAGTACTTC. Filled out from reference TRBV5-1 and TRBJ2-7, the complete variable domain reads KAGVTQTPRYLIKTRGQQVTLSCSPISGHRSVSWYQQTPGQGLQFLFEYFSETQRNKGNFPGRFSGRQFSNSRSEMNVSTLELGDSALYLCASSLASNEQYFGPGTRLTVT.

V gene TRBV10-1 combines with J gene TRBJ2-1; TRBD1 or TRBD2 may be the D gene (5 bases each). Trimming pared 3 bases from V and 5 bases from J, leaving 8 bases between. This CDR3 comprises 13 residues. The germline CDR1 and CDR2 sequences are WNHNN and SYGVQD (reference sequence). The CDR3 protein is CASSESGHNEQFF. The CDR3 DNA is TGCGCCAGCAGTGAATCGGGGCACAATGAGCAGTTCTTC.

The rearrangement joins TRBV6-6 to TRBJ1-1; D gene uncertain. In germline, CDR1 is MNHNY, CDR2 SVGAGI (reference sequence). Trimming shortened V by 6 bases and J by 8 bases, and 13 bases separated the two germline ends. The CDR3 spans 12 residues. The CDR3 spells CASRKVAGEAFF. Here the CDR3 DNA reads TGTGCCAGCAGGAAAGTTGCGGGCGAAGCTTTCTTT.

J is TRBJ2-7 and V is TRBV5-1; TRBD1 might be the D (6 bases). This CDR3 has 15 amino acids. V shed 4 bases and J shed 5 bases, with 19 bases lying between them. Germline values: CDR1 SGHRS, CDR2 YFSETQ. The CDR3 DNA follows: TGCGCCAGCAGCGGGGGCGAGACCCTCCGGGACGAGCAGTACTTC. Protein product: CASSGGETLRDEQYF.

This chain joins TRBV27 and TRBJ1-4, with D possibly being TRBD1 (6 bases). V lost 1 base, J lost 3 bases, and 9 bases lay in between. The length of the CDR3 is 15 residues. CDR1 is MNHEY, CDR2 SMNVEV, per germline (reference sequence). Here the CDR3 reads CASSLWKGANEKLFF. The CDR3 nucleotides read TGTGCCAGCAGTTTATGGAAGGGGGCTAATGAAAAACTGTTTTTT.

The sample holds one count of this clone. This chain connects TRBV6-1 to TRBJ2-3; TRBD2 aligns across 7 bases. Germline CDR1 MNHNS, CDR2 SASEGT. The CDR3 is made up of 14 amino acids. The J segment lost 5 bases and the V segment lost 2 bases, leaving 4 bases of the junction unmatched. The CDR3 loop is CASSEREAGDTQYF. The CDR3 DNA follows: TGTGCCAGCAGTGAACGGGAGGCGGGAGATACGCAGTATTTT.

The chain couples TRBV6-5 to TRBJ2-1; D may be TRBD2 (5 bases). In germline, CDR1 is MNHEY, CDR2 SVGAGI. Trimming took 6 bases from V and 0 from J, leaving 12 bases between them. The CDR3 has 15 amino acids. CDR3 in DNA: TGTGCCAGCAGCTCCCTTACTAGCTCCTACAATGAGCAGTTCTTC. This codes for CASSSLTSSYNEQFF.

The V and J genes are TRBV18 and TRBJ2-3; no clear D gene. The CDR3 has 15 residues. Trimming stripped 3 bases from V and 3 bases from J, with 13 bases between. Germline-derived CDR1 and CDR2 are KGHSH and LQKENI. DNA of the CDR3: TGTGCCAGCTCACCGGCAGTGACGACTACAGATACGCAGTATTTT. This gives the protein CASSPAVTTTDTQYF. Drawing the rest from reference TRBV18 and TRBJ2-3, the complete variable domain is NAGVMQNPRHLVRRRGQEARLRCSPMKGHSHVYWYRQLPEEGLKFMVYLQKENIIDESGMPKERFSAEFPKEGPSILRIQQVVRGDSAAYFCASSPAVTTTDTQYFGPGTRLTVL.

The gene calls are TRBV11-2 and TRBJ1-2; no clear D. The germline V gene encodes CDR1 SGHAT and CDR2 FQNNGV. The CDR3 extends over 13 amino acids. V lost 1 base and J 5 bases, leaving 8 bases between the germline ends. In DNA, the CDR3 is TGTGCCAGCAGCTTAGCCCCTTCTTATGGCTACACCTTC. Translation: CASSLAPSYGYTF.

The chain employs TRBV6-6 and TRBJ1-4, with 8 bases fitting TRBD1. Germline CDR1 is MNHNY and CDR2 is SVGAGI (reference sequence). The CDR3 is made up of 14 amino acids. Trimming at V came to 6 bases and at J to 8 bases, leaving 8 bases not matched to a gene. The CDR3 coding sequence is TGTGCCAGCAGGAGGACAGGGTCAGAAGAAAAACTGTTTTTT. Translation: CASRRTGSEEKLFF.

This clone has a single count. The chain uses TRBV4-2 and TRBJ2-2; D remains unclear. The CDR3 length is 16 residues. Germline CDR1 and CDR2: LGHNA and YNFKEQ. V was pared by 0 bases and J by 4 bases, with 12 bases between. The CDR3 DNA follows: TGTGCCAGCAGCCAAGAAGGCTCGCGGCGCACCGGGGAGCTGTTTTTT. Translating it yields CASSQEGSRRTGELFF.